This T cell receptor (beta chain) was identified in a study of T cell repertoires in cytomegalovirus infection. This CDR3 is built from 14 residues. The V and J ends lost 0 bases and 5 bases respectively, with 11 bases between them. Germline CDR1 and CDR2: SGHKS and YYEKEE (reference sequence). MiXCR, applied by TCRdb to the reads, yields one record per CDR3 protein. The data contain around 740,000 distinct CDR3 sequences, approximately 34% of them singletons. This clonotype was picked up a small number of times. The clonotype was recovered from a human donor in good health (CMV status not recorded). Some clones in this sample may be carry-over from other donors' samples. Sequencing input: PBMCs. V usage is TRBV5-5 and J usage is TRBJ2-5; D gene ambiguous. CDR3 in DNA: TGTGCCAGCAGCTTGGCGGCCCGTGGGGAGACCCAGTACTTC. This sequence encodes CASSLAARGETQYF. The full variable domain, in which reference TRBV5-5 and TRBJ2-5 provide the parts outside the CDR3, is DAGVTQSPTHLIKTRGQQVTLRCSPISGHKSVSWYQQVLGQGPQFIFQYYEKEERGRGNFPDRFSARQFPNYSSELNVNALLLGDSALYLCASSLAARGETQYFGPGTRLLVL.